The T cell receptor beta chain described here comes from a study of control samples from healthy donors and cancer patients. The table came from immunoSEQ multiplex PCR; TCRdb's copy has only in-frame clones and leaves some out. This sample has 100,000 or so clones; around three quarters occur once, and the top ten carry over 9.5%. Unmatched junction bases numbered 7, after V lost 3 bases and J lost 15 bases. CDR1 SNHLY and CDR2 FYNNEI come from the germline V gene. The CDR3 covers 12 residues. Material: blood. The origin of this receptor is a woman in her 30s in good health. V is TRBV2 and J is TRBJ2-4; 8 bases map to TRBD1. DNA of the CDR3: TGTGCCAGCAGTGAGGGTCGGACAGGGCGGTACTTC. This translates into CASSEGRTGRYF.